This TCR beta chain appears in the sequencing data of a study of control samples from healthy donors and cancer patients. V lost 4 bases and J 4 bases, leaving 17 bases between the germline ends. The CDR3 is 15 amino acids. Germline assignment: CDR1 SGHRS and CDR2 YFSETQ. TCRdb's copy holds only in-frame clones and misses some; the assay was immunoSEQ multiplex PCR. This table holds roughly 190,000 clones, about nine tenths found once. V is TRBV5-1 and J is TRBJ1-1; tentatively, D is TRBD1 (5 bases). The sample was blood. The receptor was isolated from a woman in her 30s in good health. The CDR3 protein is CASSLGVSKVTEAFF. CDR3 bases: TGCGCCAGCAGCCTGGGGGTCAGCAAAGTCACTGAAGCTTTCTTT.